Shown below are 24 T cell receptor beta chains from a single sample sequenced in a study of identical twins. TCRdb used MiXCR to reprocess the 5' RACE reads, holding one entry per CDR3 protein. The data show approximately 1.8 million distinct CDR3 sequences, 25% to 35% seen once. The sample consisted of cord blood. Receptors originate from a newborn girl in good health.

This clonotype was observed at least ten times. This chain joins TRBV5-1 and TRBJ2-1; D remains unclear. This CDR3 spans 14 amino acids. V gave up 0 bases and J gave up 3 bases, with 7 bases separating them. Germline lookup yields CDR1 SGHRS and CDR2 YFSETQ. This CDR3 reads CASSLVVGYNEQFF. The CDR3 DNA reads TGCGCCAGCAGCTTGGTCGTGGGCTACAATGAGCAGTTCTTC.

This clonotype was seen a handful of times. Here the CDR3 reads CASSLFARGLAGDAVEQYF. The CDR3 bases are TGTGCCAGCAGTTTATTTGCTCGGGGACTAGCGGGAGACGCGGTCGAGCAGTACTTC. The chain couples TRBV12-3 or TRBV12-4 to TRBJ2-7; TRBD2 aligns across 14 bases. The CDR3 contains 19 residues. V gave up 2 bases and J gave up 6 bases; unmatched junction bases: 15.

This clonotype was detected only a few times. It may be a read error: a sequence one base away is much more abundant. The chain has TRBV2 and TRBJ2-7, with 9 bases identical to TRBD1. CDR1 is SNHLY, CDR2 FYNNEI, per germline. The J segment lost 3 bases and the V segment lost 4 bases, leaving 1 base of the junction unmatched. The length of the CDR3 is 13 residues. As DNA, the CDR3 is TGTGCCAGCAGTGGGACAGGGGACTACGAGCAGTACTTC. Residues: CASSGTGDYEQYF.

In its sample, this clonotype was seen a few times. The chain couples TRBV2 to TRBJ2-3; TRBD1 agrees at 9 bases. The CDR3 extends over 15 amino acids. Unmatched junction bases numbered 5, after V lost 4 bases and J lost 3 bases. The germline CDR1 and CDR2 sequences are SNHLY and FYNNEI. This CDR3 is CASSGRDRETDTQYF. CDR3 in DNA: TGTGCCAGCAGTGGGCGGGACAGGGAGACAGATACGCAGTATTTT.

The gene calls are TRBV7-2 and TRBJ1-6; weak D call: TRBD1 (5 bases). This CDR3 region has 14 residues. V was pared by 1 base and J by 9 bases, with 10 bases between. Germline V gene lookup returns CDR1 SGHTA and CDR2 FQGNSA. The CDR3 is CASSLEQTASPLHF. As DNA, the CDR3 is TGTGCCAGCAGCTTAGAACAGACAGCTTCACCCCTCCACTTT.

V usage is TRBV6-6 and J usage is TRBJ1-2, with 7 bases matching TRBD1. J was trimmed by 0 bases and V by 6 bases; bases with no gene match: 10. This CDR3 is 16 amino acids long. Germline CDR1 is MNHNY and CDR2 is SVGAGI (reference sequence). The CDR3 here is CASSSTSGQANYGYTF. CDR3 sequence (DNA): TGTGCCAGCAGCTCCACCTCCGGACAGGCTAACTATGGCTACACCTTC.

This clonotype has just a few counts. The gene calls are TRBV20-1 and TRBJ2-3, with no clear D. V was cut by 1 base and J by 7 bases, with 12 bases left in between. The CDR3 has 13 amino acids. CDR1 is DFQATT, CDR2 SNEGSKA, per germline (reference sequence). The CDR3 region is CSARVYGSNTQYF. For the CDR3, the DNA is TGCAGTGCTAGAGTTTACGGTTCCAATACGCAGTATTTT.

V and J are TRBV4-2 and TRBJ2-3, with 8 bases identical to TRBD2. J lost 0 bases, V lost 1 base, and 9 bases had no gene match. CDR1 LGHNA and CDR2 YNFKEQ come from the germline V gene. The CDR3 is 18 amino acids. CDR3 sequence (DNA): TGTGCCAGCAGCCAAGGCCCCGGACTAGCCGCCAGCACAGATACGCAGTATTTT. The encoded protein is CASSQGPGLAASTDTQYF.

This chain joins TRBV7-8 and TRBJ1-5, with D hard to call. Germline values: CDR1 SGHVS, CDR2 FQNEAQ. V lost 1 base, J lost 4 bases, and 14 bases lay in between. This CDR3 has 16 amino acids. CDR3 residues: CASSLEGSQLNQPQHF. DNA for the CDR3: TGTGCCAGCAGCTTAGAAGGGTCCCAGCTTAATCAGCCCCAGCATTTT.

The table lists this clonotype with a few counts. The DNA of the CDR3 is TGTGCCAGCAGCTTACTAGCGGGAAAAGGCTACAATGAGCAGTTCTTC. It translates to CASSLLAGKGYNEQFF. This sequence joins TRBV7-2 and TRBJ2-1; 9 bases map to TRBD2. Trimming at V came to 2 bases and at J to 3 bases, leaving 5 bases not matched to a gene. Per germline, CDR1 SGHTA and CDR2 FQGNSA. The CDR3 contains 16 residues.

This clonotype was detected many times. One end of the junction is discordant with germline, which a read error may explain. CDR3 DNA sequence: TGTGCCAGCAGCTTAGGGGTCAATGAGCAGTTCTTC. It translates to CASSLGVNEQFF. V and J are TRBV5-1 and TRBJ2-1; D is perhaps TRBD1 (5 bases). The length of the CDR3 is 12 residues. Germline V lookup: CDR1 SGHRS, CDR2 YFSETQ.

In this sample, this clonotype turned up once. The rearrangement uses TRBV4-2 and TRBJ1-1; D not certain. The CDR3 runs 16 residues. The ends were cut back, 1 base at V and 1 base at J, with 13 bases in the middle. Germline CDR1 is LGHNA and CDR2 is YNFKEQ. The CDR3 reads CASSQGPGQQNTEAFF. CDR3 nucleotides: TGTGCCAGCAGCCAAGGTCCCGGGCAACAGAACACTGAAGCTTTCTTT.

This clonotype was counted a single time. The junction does not match germline at one end; this may be a read error. The chain links TRBV10-3 to TRBJ2-3; 8 bases map to TRBD2. Germline CDR1 reads ENHRY; CDR2 reads SYGVKD. This CDR3 has 16 residues. The DNA of the CDR3 is TGTGCCATCAGCCAAGCGGGGGTGATTAGCACAGACACGCAGTATTTT. Protein product: CAISQAGVISTDTQYF.

This clonotype was seen a few times. The chain carries TRBV5-1 and TRBJ1-1; D might be TRBD1 (5 bases). The CDR3 spans 15 residues. V was pared by 4 bases and J by 3 bases, with 16 bases between. From germline, CDR1 is SGHRS and CDR2 YFSETQ. The CDR3: CASSPARQTDTEAFF. As DNA, the CDR3 is TGCGCCAGCAGCCCAGCCCGACAGACAGACACTGAAGCTTTCTTT.

This clonotype was detected a few times. V usage is TRBV5-1 and J usage is TRBJ1-1; D uncertain. This CDR3 region has 15 residues. V lost 7 bases and J 0 bases, leaving 16 bases between the germline ends. Germline V CDR1 and CDR2: SGHRS, YFSETQ. The CDR3 sequence is CASGPLGAMNTEAFF. In nucleotides, the CDR3 is TGCGCCAGCGGCCCCCTTGGAGCTATGAACACTGAAGCTTTCTTT.

The genes are TRBV20-1 and TRBJ1-1; tentatively, D is TRBD1 (6 bases). Germline loops: CDR1 DFQATT, CDR2 SNEGSKA (reference sequence). V was trimmed by 2 bases and J by 0 bases, leaving 16 bases between them. The CDR3 sequence is 16 residues long. The CDR3 loop is CSARQWGQGMNTEAFF. In nucleotides, the CDR3 is TGCAGTGCTAGACAGTGGGGGCAGGGGATGAACACTGAAGCTTTCTTT.

The chain has TRBV28 and TRBJ2-2, with 11 bases lining up with TRBD1. This CDR3 is 17 amino acids long. J was trimmed by 4 bases and V by 5 bases; bases with no gene match: 9. Germline V gives CDR1 MDHEN, CDR2 SYDVKM. CDR3 protein: CASSGIGDRGITGELFF. In DNA, the CDR3 is TGTGCCAGCAGTGGAATCGGGGACAGGGGGATCACCGGGGAGCTGTTTTTT.

This clonotype turned up a few times. This chain connects TRBV6-5 to TRBJ2-1; 7 bases agree with TRBD1. CDR1 and CDR2 (germline): MNHEY, SVGAGI. J was trimmed by 6 bases and V by 2 bases; bases with no gene match: 4. The CDR3 covers 14 residues. The CDR3 spells CASSYGAGGNEQFF. The CDR3 DNA sequence: TGTGCCAGCAGTTACGGTGCAGGGGGCAATGAGCAGTTCTTC.

V and J are TRBV2 and TRBJ2-7; 9 bases line up with TRBD2. Germline V CDR1 and CDR2: SNHLY, FYNNEI. The CDR3 is made up of 15 amino acids. The V gene end was trimmed by 11 bases and the J gene end by 2 bases; junction bases not matched to a gene: 13. The CDR3 DNA reads as TGTGCCGGGAAAAGAGCGGGGGGTGGTGCCTACGAGCAGTACTTC. It yields the protein CAGKRAGGGAYEQYF.

This clonotype was seen ten or more times. The J gene is TRBJ2-7, the V gene TRBV5-1, with 9 bases fitting TRBD2. The V segment lost 0 bases and the J segment 3 bases; nucleotides outside the gene matches: 10. The CDR3 spans 17 residues. CDR1 and CDR2 from the germline V gene are SGHRS and YFSETQ. CDR3 region: CASSLGFGLANRYEQYF. The CDR3 DNA reads TGCGCCAGCAGCTTGGGATTCGGACTAGCGAACCGCTACGAGCAGTACTTC.

The rearrangement joins TRBV20-1 to TRBJ2-5, with a tentative D call TRBD1 (7 bases). This CDR3 region has 12 residues. The germline V and J ends were trimmed by 4 bases and 5 bases, with 11 bases remaining between them. Germline V CDR1 and CDR2: DFQATT, SNEGSKA (reference sequence). The DNA for the CDR3 is TGCAGTGCTATTTCAGGGGGGGAGACCCAGTACTTC. This sequence encodes CSAISGGETQYF.

This clonotype was picked up one time. The V gene is TRBV20-1, the J gene TRBJ1-1; D is perhaps TRBD1 (5 bases). V lost 5 bases and J 0 bases, leaving 19 bases between the germline ends. The CDR3 extends over 16 amino acids. Germline CDR1 and CDR2: DFQATT and SNEGSKA (reference sequence). The CDR3 coding sequence is TGCAGTGCTGGTAGGGGCGGCTGGGAGATGAACACTGAAGCTTTCTTT. Its translation is CSAGRGGWEMNTEAFF.

This clonotype has a count of ten or more. The chain joins TRBV6-5 to TRBJ1-2; D is ambiguous. The V end was cut by 5 bases, the J end by 4 bases, with 11 bases between. The CDR3 is 13 amino acids. Germline CDR1 and CDR2: MNHEY and SVGAGI. CDR3: CASSPSSSYGYTF. CDR3 DNA sequence: TGTGCCAGCAGTCCCTCCTCGTCCTATGGCTACACCTTC.

The V call is TRBV20-1, the J call TRBJ2-4; D ambiguous. CDR1 is DFQATT, CDR2 SNEGSKA, per germline (reference sequence). V lost 6 bases and J lost 2, with 14 bases in between. This CDR3 is 14 amino acids long. CDR3 amino acids: CSAIFGNTKNIQYF. CDR3 bases: TGCAGTGCAATCTTTGGGAACACCAAAAACATTCAGTACTTC.